Shown below are 28 T cell receptor beta chains from a single sample sequenced in a study of Tregs in tolerant kidney transplant recipients. Only in-frame clones appear in the TCRdb table, and some are missing; sequencing was by immunoSEQ multiplex PCR. The profile shows some 240,000 clones, about 80% of them singletons. The material sequenced was CD4+ T cells from blood. These receptors were taken from a human donor in good health.

This chain links TRBV5-5 with TRBJ1-2, with TRBD1 identical over 9 bases. This CDR3 comprises 17 residues. The V gene's germline CDR1 is SGHKS and CDR2 YYEKEE (reference sequence). After removal of 5 bases from V and 5 bases from J, the junction contained 16 bases not matched to a gene. CDR3 sequence: CASSFTPGTGFGYGYTF. In DNA, the CDR3 is TGTGCCAGCAGTTTCACCCCGGGGACAGGGTTTGGGTATGGCTACACCTTC.

The V call is TRBV5-1, the J call TRBJ2-1; weak D call: TRBD2 (6 bases). Germline V lookup: CDR1 SGHRS, CDR2 YFSETQ. The CDR3 is 15 amino acids. V was shortened by 5 bases and J by 0 bases, with 12 bases between the two germline ends. CDR3 nucleotides: TGCGCCAGCAGATTAGCGGAACCCTCCTACAATGAGCAGTTCTTC. Its protein product is CASRLAEPSYNEQFF.

The gene calls are TRBV6-1 and TRBJ1-2, with D possibly matching TRBD1 (6 bases). V was pared by 5 bases and J by 3 bases, with 13 bases between. Germline loops: CDR1 MNHNS, CDR2 SASEGT. This CDR3 is 14 amino acids long. CDR3 bases: TGTGCCAGCAGTACCGGACAGAGCGACTATGGCTACACCTTC. Protein product: CASSTGQSDYGYTF.

V and J are TRBV3-1 (or the pseudogene TRBV3-2) and TRBJ2-1; D remains unclear. Germline V gene sequence: CDR1 LGHDT, CDR2 YNNKEL (reference sequence). The germline V and J ends were trimmed by 8 bases and 12 bases, with 8 bases remaining between them. This CDR3 comprises 9 residues. The CDR3 DNA follows: TGTGCCAGCCCCGACGTGCAGTTCTTC. Translation gives CASPDVQFF.

V is TRBV7-9 and J is TRBJ1-1; the match to TRBD1 covers 7 bases. This CDR3 has 13 residues. The germline V gene encodes CDR1 SEHNR and CDR2 FQNEAQ (reference sequence). J lost 3 bases, V lost 5 bases, and 3 bases had no gene match. CDR3 DNA sequence: TGTGCCAGCAGCCGCACAGGGGACACTGAAGCTTTCTTT. Amino acid sequence: CASSRTGDTEAFF. The complete variable domain, with remaining parts taken from reference TRBV7-9 and TRBJ1-1, reads DTGVSQNPRHKITKRGQNVTFRCDPISEHNRLYWYRQTLGQGPEFLTYFQNEAQLEKSRLLSDRFSAERPKGSFSTLEIQRTEQGDSAMYLCASSRTGDTEAFFGQGTRLTVV.

The V gene is TRBV5-1, the J gene TRBJ2-7; D might be TRBD1 (7 bases). The germline V gene has CDR1 SGHRS and CDR2 YFSETQ. Trimming removed 4 bases at V and 1 base at J, with 12 bases between. The CDR3 loop spans 14 amino acids. CDR3 region: CASSVRDSSYEQYF. CDR3 in DNA: TGCGCCAGCAGCGTGCGGGACAGTTCCTACGAGCAGTACTTC.

V usage is TRBV4-1 and J usage is TRBJ1-1; TRBD1 is a possible D gene (5 bases). The CDR3 runs to 14 residues. The germline V gene encodes CDR1 MGHRA and CDR2 YSYEKL. V was trimmed by 0 bases and J by 11 bases, leaving 16 bases between them. For the CDR3, the DNA is TGCGCCAGCAGCCAAGATGCACAGGTGGAGCGGGCTTTCTTT. This sequence encodes CASSQDAQVERAFF.

The chain links TRBV5-6 to TRBJ1-5; D is perhaps TRBD1 (5 bases). Trimming left V 1 base short and J 6 bases short, with 14 bases between. Germline V gene sequence: CDR1 SGHDT, CDR2 YYEEEE. This CDR3 region has 15 residues. The CDR3 nucleotides read TGTGCCAGCAGCTTGCGGTTGACAGCAGGTCAGCCCCAGCATTTT. Translating gives CASSLRLTAGQPQHF. The variable domain in full, with the rest retrieved from reference TRBV5-6 and TRBJ1-5, is DAGVTQSPTHLIKTRGQQVTLRCSPKSGHDTVSWYQQALGQGPQFIFQYYEEEERQRGNFPDRFSGHQFPNYSSELNVNALLLGDSALYLCASSLRLTAGQPQHFGDGTRLSIL.

The rearrangement joins TRBV5-5 to TRBJ1-1; possibly TRBD1 for D (6 bases). This CDR3 region has 15 residues. Germline V gives CDR1 SGHKS, CDR2 YYEKEE (reference sequence). V lost 2 bases and J 11 bases, leaving 22 bases between the germline ends. The CDR3 sequence is CASSLLTVKGGEAFF. As DNA, the CDR3 is TGTGCCAGCAGCTTACTAACAGTGAAGGGGGGAGAGGCTTTCTTT.

CDR3 in amino acids: CTTKSRETQYF. CDR3 nucleotide sequence: TGTACTACCAAGAGTCGGGAGACCCAGTACTTC. The chain uses TRBV6-6 and TRBJ2-5, with unresolved D. Germline CDR1 and CDR2: MNHNY and SVGAGI (reference sequence). This CDR3 spans 11 amino acids.

The V and J genes are TRBV12-5 and TRBJ1-3, with 8 positions matching TRBD1. CDR3 length: 15 residues. The germline gives CDR1 LGHNT, CDR2 FRNRAP. V gave up 7 bases and J gave up 0 bases; unmatched junction bases: 5. CDR3 bases: TGTGCTAGTGCCCGACAGGGGAGCTCTGGAAACACCATATATTTT. It encodes CASARQGSSGNTIYF.

This chain connects TRBV5-1 to TRBJ2-6; tentatively, D is TRBD1 (6 bases). The germline V gene encodes CDR1 SGHRS and CDR2 YFSETQ. Trimming removed 3 bases at V and 1 base at J, with 14 bases between. CDR3 length equals 17 residues. CDR3 nucleotide sequence: TGCGCCAGCAGCTCAGGGGCCGCAGGATCTGGGGCCAACGTCCTGACTTTC. This translates into CASSSGAAGSGANVLTF.

The chain links TRBV5-4 to TRBJ2-5; D unresolved. V lost 0 bases and J 5 bases, leaving 11 bases between the germline ends. The CDR3 spans 14 residues. The germline V gene encodes CDR1 SGHNT and CDR2 YYREEE (reference sequence). The CDR3 reads CASSLVPGLETQYF. CDR3 in DNA: TGTGCCAGCAGCTTGGTTCCGGGCCTGGAGACCCAGTACTTC.

V usage is TRBV19 and J usage is TRBJ2-4; unclear D gene. V dropped 7 bases and J dropped 1 base, with 8 bases sitting between them. CDR3 length: 13 amino acids. CDR1 and CDR2 from the germline V gene are LNHDA and SQIVND (reference sequence). DNA of the CDR3: TGTGCCAGTATTGACTTGGCCAAAAACATTCAGTACTTC. Translating gives CASIDLAKNIQYF.

The chain combines TRBV7-9 with TRBJ2-2, with TRBD2 matching 12 bases. This CDR3 has 15 amino acids. Unmatched junction bases numbered 3, after V lost 5 bases and J lost 5 bases. Germline-derived CDR1 and CDR2 are SEHNR and FQNEAQ (reference sequence). The CDR3 DNA reads TGTGCCAGCAGCAAGGGACTAGCGGGTACCGGGGAGCTGTTTTTT. Translation gives CASSKGLAGTGELFF.

Comments on this clone: The junction does not match germline at one end; this may be a read error. This rearrangement joins TRBV6-5 to TRBJ2-7, with 12 bases lining up with TRBD1. CDR3 size: 16 residues. Germline V CDR1 and CDR2: MNHEY, SVGAGI. CDR3 coding DNA: TGTGCCTGCAGTTACAAGCCGGGACAGGGGGCCAACGAGCAGTACTTC. Translating gives CACSYKPGQGANEQYF.

This clone was observed a handful of times. V gene TRBV4-1 combines with J gene TRBJ2-5; D is perhaps TRBD1 or TRBD2 (5 bases each). V was shortened by 1 base and J by 4 bases, with 10 bases between the two germline ends. There are 14 residues in the CDR3. The germline gives CDR1 MGHRA, CDR2 YSYEKL. This CDR3 reads CASSQGGSGETQYF. In DNA form, the CDR3 reads TGCGCCAGCAGCCAAGGGGGCAGCGGAGAGACCCAGTACTTC.

Of note for this clone: One end of the junction does not line up with germline, which may come from a read error. The V call is TRBV7-7, the J call TRBJ1-1, with 8 bases lining up with TRBD1. The CDR3 spans 13 residues. Germline V gene data show CDR1 as SSHAT and CDR2 as FNYEAQ (reference sequence). CDR3 residues: CASSLDRGAEAFF. CDR3 in DNA: TGTGCTAGCAGCCTAGACAGGGGCGCTGAAGCTTTCTTT.

The chain recombines TRBV6-4 with TRBJ1-3, with D tentatively TRBD1 (6 bases). This CDR3 has 16 amino acids. V shed 6 bases and J shed 5 bases, with 20 bases lying between them. Germline lookup yields CDR1 MRHNA and CDR2 SNTAGT. Here the CDR3 reads CASSHRGQFTRNTIYF. CDR3 coding DNA: TGTGCCAGCAGCCATAGGGGACAATTCACTAGAAACACCATATATTTT.

J is TRBJ2-1 and V is TRBV2, with TRBD2 matching over 9 bases. Germline values: CDR1 SNHLY, CDR2 FYNNEI. The CDR3 is 13 amino acids. The J segment lost 9 bases and the V segment lost 7 bases, leaving 7 bases of the junction unmatched. The CDR3 DNA is TGTGCCAGCAAAACAGGACTAGCGACTGAGCAGTTCTTC. This codes for CASKTGLATEQFF.

CDR3 nucleotides: TGCGCCAGCAGCCAAGGTGGGACTAGCGGGGGGACAAGCACAGATACGCAGTATTTT. Its protein is CASSQGGTSGGTSTDTQYF. The rearrangement joins TRBV4-1 to TRBJ2-3; 15 bases are shared with TRBD2. V dropped 1 base and J dropped 0; count of bases not matched to a gene: 5. Germline V lookup: CDR1 MGHRA, CDR2 YSYEKL. This CDR3 comprises 19 residues.

This clone was seen just once. The genes are TRBV11-2 and TRBJ2-7; tentatively, D is TRBD1 (5 bases). The germline CDR1 and CDR2 sequences are SGHAT and FQNNGV. The V end was cut by 5 bases, the J end by 4 bases, with 15 bases between. The CDR3 has 14 residues. The CDR3 DNA reads as TGTGCCAGCAGCCTTCGACAGTTCGGGTACGAGCAGTACTTC. It specifies CASSLRQFGYEQYF.

The chain carries TRBV5-4 and TRBJ1-1; D is unresolved. CDR3 size: 12 residues. V dropped 4 bases and J dropped 2 bases, with 6 bases sitting between them. Germline CDR1 is SGHNT and CDR2 is YYREEE (reference sequence). CDR3 protein: CASSQPNTEAFF. In DNA, the CDR3 is TGTGCCAGCAGCCAACCCAACACTGAAGCTTTCTTT.

This clone appeared a few times. The rearrangement uses TRBV6-5 and TRBJ1-6, with TRBD1 as a possible D gene (5 bases). The germline gives CDR1 MNHEY, CDR2 SVGAGI. With 2 bases removed from V and 4 bases from J, the gap between germline ends came to 6 bases. CDR3 size: 14 residues. The CDR3 spells CASSYQGYNSPLHF. Here the CDR3 DNA reads TGTGCCAGCAGTTACCAGGGATATAATTCACCCCTCCACTTT.

The chain is built from TRBV14 and TRBJ2-2; 10 bases line up with TRBD1. This CDR3 contains 13 residues. J gave up 9 bases and V 6 bases, and 4 bases lay outside the gene matches. CDR1 is SGHDN, CDR2 FVKESK, per germline. CDR3 loop: CASSRDRGRELFF. CDR3 DNA: TGTGCCAGCAGTCGGGACAGGGGCAGGGAGCTGTTTTTT.

The chain combines TRBV5-8 with TRBJ2-3, with D possibly TRBD1 on 5 matching bases. Germline-derived CDR1 and CDR2 are SGHTS and YDEGEE. The germline V and J ends were trimmed by 4 bases and 7 bases, with 22 bases remaining between them. This CDR3 contains 16 residues. The CDR3, as DNA: TGTGCCAGCAGCCGCATACAGGTGATCAGACCCTATACGCAGTATTTT. Translating it yields CASSRIQVIRPYTQYF.

The V gene is TRBV29-1, the J gene TRBJ2-3, with D tentatively TRBD1 (6 bases). Per the germline V gene, CDR1 is SQVTM and CDR2 is ANQGSEA. The CDR3 is 13 amino acids. V was clipped by 1 base and J by 2 bases, with 7 bases between them. The CDR3 here is CSVEGTDTDTQYF. CDR3 in DNA: TGCAGCGTTGAAGGGACAGACACAGATACGCAGTATTTT.

The V gene is TRBV5-4, the J gene TRBJ1-1; 7 bases are a match to TRBD1. The J segment lost 5 bases and the V segment lost 2 bases, leaving 3 bases of the junction unmatched. The CDR3 spans 13 residues. Germline V gene data show CDR1 as SGHNT and CDR2 as YYREEE (reference sequence). For the CDR3, the DNA is TGTGCCAGCAGCTTAAGGGGGCGGACTGAAGCTTTCTTT. It translates to CASSLRGRTEAFF.